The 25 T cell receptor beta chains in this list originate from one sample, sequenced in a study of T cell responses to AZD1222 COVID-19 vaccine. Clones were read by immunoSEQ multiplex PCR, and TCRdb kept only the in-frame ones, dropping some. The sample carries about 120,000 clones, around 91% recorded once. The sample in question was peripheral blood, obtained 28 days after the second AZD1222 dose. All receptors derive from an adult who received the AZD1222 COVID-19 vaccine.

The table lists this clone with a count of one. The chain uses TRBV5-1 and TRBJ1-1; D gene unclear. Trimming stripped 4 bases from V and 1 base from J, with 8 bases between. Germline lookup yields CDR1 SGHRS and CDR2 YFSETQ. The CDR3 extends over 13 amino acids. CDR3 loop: CASSLLQNTEAFF. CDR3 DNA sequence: TGCGCCAGCAGCCTTCTCCAGAACACTGAAGCTTTCTTT.

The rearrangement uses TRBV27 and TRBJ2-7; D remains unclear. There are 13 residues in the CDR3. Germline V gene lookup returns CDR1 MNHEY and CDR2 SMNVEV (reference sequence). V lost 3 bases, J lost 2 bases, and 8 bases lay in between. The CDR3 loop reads CASSFGPTYEQYF. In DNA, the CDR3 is TGTGCCAGCAGTTTTGGCCCAACCTACGAGCAGTACTTC.

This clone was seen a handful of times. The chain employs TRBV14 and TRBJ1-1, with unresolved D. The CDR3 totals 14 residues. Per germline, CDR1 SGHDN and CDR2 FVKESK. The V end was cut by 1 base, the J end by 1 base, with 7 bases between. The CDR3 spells CASSQGWGNTEAFF. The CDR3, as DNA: TGTGCCAGCAGCCAAGGCTGGGGGAACACTGAAGCTTTCTTT.

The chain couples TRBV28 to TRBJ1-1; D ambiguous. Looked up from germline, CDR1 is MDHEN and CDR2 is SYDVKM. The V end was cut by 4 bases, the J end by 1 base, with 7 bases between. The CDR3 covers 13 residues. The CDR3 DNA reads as TGTGCCAGCAGTTCCCCACAGAACACTGAAGCTTTCTTT. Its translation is CASSSPQNTEAFF.

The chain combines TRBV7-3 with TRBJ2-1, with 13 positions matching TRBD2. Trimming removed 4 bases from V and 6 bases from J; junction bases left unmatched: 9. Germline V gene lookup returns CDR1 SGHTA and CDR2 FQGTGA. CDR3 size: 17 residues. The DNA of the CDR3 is TGTGCCAGCAGCTGGGGGTTGACTAGCGGGAGGTTCAATGAGCAGTTCTTC. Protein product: CASSWGLTSGRFNEQFF.

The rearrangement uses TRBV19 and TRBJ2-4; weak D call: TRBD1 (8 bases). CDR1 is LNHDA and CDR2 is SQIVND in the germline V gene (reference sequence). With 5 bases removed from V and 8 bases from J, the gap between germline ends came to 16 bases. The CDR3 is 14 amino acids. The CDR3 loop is CASSPRQGRDIQYF. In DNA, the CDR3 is TGTGCCAGTAGTCCAAGACAGGGGAGGGACATTCAGTACTTC.

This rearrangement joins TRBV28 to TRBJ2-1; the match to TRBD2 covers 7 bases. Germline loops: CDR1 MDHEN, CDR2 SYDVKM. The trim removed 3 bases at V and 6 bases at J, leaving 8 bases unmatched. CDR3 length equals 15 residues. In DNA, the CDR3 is TGTGCCAGCAGTTTTCAGACTTGGGGGGGCAATGAGCAGTTCTTC. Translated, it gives CASSFQTWGGNEQFF.

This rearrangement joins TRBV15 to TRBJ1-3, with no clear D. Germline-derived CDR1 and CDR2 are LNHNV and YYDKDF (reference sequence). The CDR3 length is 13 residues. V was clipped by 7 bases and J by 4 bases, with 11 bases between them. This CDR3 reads CATTEFPGNTIYF. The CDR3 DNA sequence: TGTGCCACCACGGAGTTTCCCGGAAACACCATATATTTT.

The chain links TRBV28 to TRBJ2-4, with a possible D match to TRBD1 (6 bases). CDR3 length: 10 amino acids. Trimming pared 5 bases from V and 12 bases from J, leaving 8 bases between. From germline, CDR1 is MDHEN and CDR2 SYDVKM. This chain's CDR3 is CASSDRHQYF. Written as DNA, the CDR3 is TGTGCCAGCAGTGACAGGCATCAGTACTTC.

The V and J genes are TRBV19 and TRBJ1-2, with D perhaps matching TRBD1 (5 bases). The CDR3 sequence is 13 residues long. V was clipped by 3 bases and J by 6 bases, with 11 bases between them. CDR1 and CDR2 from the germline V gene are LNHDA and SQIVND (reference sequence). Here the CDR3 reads CASSIKGPDGYTF. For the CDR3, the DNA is TGTGCCAGTAGTATTAAGGGACCGGATGGCTACACCTTC.

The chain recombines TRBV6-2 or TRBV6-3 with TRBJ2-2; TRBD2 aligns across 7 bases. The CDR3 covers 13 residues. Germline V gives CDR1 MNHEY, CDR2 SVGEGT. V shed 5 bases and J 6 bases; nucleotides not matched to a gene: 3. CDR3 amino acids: CASSPREAGELFF. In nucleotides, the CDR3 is TGTGCCAGCAGTCCCCGGGAGGCCGGGGAGCTGTTTTTT.

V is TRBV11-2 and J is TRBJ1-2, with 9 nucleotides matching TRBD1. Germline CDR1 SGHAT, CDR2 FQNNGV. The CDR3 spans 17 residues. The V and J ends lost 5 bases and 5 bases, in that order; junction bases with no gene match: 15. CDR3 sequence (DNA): TGTGCCAGCAGCCTAACGCTCCGGGACAGGGAGGGGTATGGCTACACCTTC. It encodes CASSLTLRDREGYGYTF.

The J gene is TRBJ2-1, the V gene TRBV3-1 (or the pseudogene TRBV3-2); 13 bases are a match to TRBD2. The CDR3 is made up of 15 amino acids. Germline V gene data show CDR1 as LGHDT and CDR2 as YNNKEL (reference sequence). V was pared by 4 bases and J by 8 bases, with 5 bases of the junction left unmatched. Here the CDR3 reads CASSRRTSGRDEQFF. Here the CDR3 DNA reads TGTGCCAGCAGCCGACGGACTAGCGGGAGAGATGAGCAGTTCTTC.

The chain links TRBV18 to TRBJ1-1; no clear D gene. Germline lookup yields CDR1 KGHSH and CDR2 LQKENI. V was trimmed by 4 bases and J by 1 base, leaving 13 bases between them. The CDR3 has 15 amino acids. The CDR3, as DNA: TGTGCCAGCTCACTTCCTAGGGCAGGGAACACTGAAGCTTTCTTT. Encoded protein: CASSLPRAGNTEAFF.

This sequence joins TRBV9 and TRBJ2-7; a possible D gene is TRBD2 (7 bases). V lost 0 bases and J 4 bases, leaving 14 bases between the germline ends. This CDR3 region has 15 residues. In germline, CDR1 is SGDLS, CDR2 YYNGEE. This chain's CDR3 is CASSVEAGAGYEQYF. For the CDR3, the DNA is TGTGCCAGCAGCGTAGAGGCGGGGGCTGGATACGAGCAGTACTTC.

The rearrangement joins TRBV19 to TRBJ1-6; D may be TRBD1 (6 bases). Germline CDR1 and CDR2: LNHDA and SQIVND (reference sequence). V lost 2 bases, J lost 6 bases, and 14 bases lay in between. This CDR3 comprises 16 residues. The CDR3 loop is CASSIRRGSSNSPLHF. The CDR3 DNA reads TGTGCCAGTAGTATAAGAAGGGGGAGCAGTAATTCACCCCTCCACTTT.

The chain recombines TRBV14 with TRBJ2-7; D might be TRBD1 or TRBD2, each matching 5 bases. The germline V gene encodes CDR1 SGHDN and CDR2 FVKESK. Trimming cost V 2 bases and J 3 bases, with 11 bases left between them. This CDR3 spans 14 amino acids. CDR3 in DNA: TGTGCCAGCAGCCAAATTCGGGGCAGCTACGAGCAGTACTTC. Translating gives CASSQIRGSYEQYF.

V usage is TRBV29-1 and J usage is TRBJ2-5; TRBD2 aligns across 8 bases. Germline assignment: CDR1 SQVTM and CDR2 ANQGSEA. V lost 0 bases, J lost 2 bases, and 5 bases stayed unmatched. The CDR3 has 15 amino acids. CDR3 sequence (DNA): TGCAGCGTTGAAGATTGGGCTAGCGGGCAAGAGACCCAGTACTTC. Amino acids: CSVEDWASGQETQYF.

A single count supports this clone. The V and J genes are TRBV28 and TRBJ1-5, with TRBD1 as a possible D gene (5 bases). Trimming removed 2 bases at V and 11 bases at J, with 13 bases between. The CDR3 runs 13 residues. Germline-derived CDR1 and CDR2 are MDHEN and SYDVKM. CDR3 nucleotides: TGTGCCAGCAGTTTAGGGCAGGTAGGGGCCCAGCATTTT. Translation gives CASSLGQVGAQHF.

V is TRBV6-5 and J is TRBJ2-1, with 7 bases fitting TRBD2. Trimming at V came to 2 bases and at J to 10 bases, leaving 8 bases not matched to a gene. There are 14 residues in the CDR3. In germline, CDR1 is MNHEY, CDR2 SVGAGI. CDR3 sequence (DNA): TGTGCCAGCAGTTACAAGTGGGAGGGGTACGAGCAGTTCTTC. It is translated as CASSYKWEGYEQFF.

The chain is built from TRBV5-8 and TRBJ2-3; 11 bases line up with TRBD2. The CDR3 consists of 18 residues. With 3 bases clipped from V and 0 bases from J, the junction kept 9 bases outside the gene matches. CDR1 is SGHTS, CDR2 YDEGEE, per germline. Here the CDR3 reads CASSSATSSGGSTDTQYF. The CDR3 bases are TGTGCCAGCAGCTCGGCGACTTCTAGCGGGGGGAGCACAGATACGCAGTATTTT.

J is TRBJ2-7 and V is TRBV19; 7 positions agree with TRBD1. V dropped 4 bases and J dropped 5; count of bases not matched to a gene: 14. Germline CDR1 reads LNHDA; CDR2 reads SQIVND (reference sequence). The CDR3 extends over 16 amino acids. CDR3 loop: CASSKPQRQGSDEQYF. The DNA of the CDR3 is TGTGCCAGTAGTAAACCCCAAAGACAGGGTTCGGACGAGCAGTACTTC.

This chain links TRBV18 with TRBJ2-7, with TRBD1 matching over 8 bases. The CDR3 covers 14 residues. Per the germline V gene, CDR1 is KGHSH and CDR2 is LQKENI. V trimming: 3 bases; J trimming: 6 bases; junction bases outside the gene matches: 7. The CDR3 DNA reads TGTGCCAGCTCACCGGCAGGGGGCGGTTTCGAGCAGTACTTC. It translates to CASSPAGGGFEQYF.

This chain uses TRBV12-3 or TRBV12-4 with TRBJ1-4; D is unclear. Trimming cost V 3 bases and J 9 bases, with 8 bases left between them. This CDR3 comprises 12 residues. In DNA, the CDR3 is TGTGCCAGCAGTTTTGGCGGAAAAAAACTGTTTTTT. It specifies CASSFGGKKLFF.

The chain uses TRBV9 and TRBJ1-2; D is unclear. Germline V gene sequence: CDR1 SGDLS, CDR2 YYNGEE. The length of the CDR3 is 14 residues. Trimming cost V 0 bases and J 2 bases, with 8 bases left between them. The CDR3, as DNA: TGTGCCAGCAGCGTAGTAGAACGGAACTATGGCTACACCTTC. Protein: CASSVVERNYGYTF.